The present T cell receptor (beta chain) was sequenced within a study of shared clonotypes between healthy human individuals (dated by TCRdb to the early 2020s). Broadly, across the study: Three men and a couple of women, aged 18 to 49 years, made up the cohort. For each donor, CD4 naive and CD4 memory were each given three plates, CD8 naive was given two plates, and CD8 memory was given one plate. Per donor, leukapheresis produced somewhere between about 0.94 and 9 billion PBMCs. The study deeply sequenced blood TCR repertoires of about 5 healthy adults to estimate repertoire size and the extent of clonotype sharing between individuals. Libraries were prepared and TCR repertoires were sequenced by different laboratories using diverse techniques, in order to increase sequencing depth and limit assay-specific biases. Summary of the overall study and its limitations: Across a handful of donors, around 5% of naive CD4, around 3.5% of naive CD8, around 2.5% of memory CD4, and approximately 0.4% of memory CD8 clonotypes were shared. Only blood was sampled, and tissue TCR repertoires likely differ from those in blood. Naive subsets generally had larger estimated clonotype richness than memory subsets did. Clonotypes shared by all four sorted-subset donors showed higher generation probabilities than non-shared clonotypes. Pairwise subsampling led to the expectation that sequencing depth would affect the degree of clonotype sharing among donors. Even with the large sequencing depth, rarefaction of the sorted-subset datasets indicated that sequencing was incomplete. Because the study included a small number of donors, the genetic and exposure-history diversity represented was limited.

The germline V gene provides CDR1 MNHEY and CDR2 SVGAGI. The cysteine opens and the phenylalanine closes a CDR3 of 13 amino acids. This entry keeps only the CDR3 DNA: 39 bases, framed from base 1. V is cut by 4 bases and J by 7 bases, and the space between the germline ends is 11 bases. Using the deep immunoSEQ assay, TCR CDR3 regions were amplified from genomic DNA by multiplex PCR. Extracted genomic DNA from each cell subset was distributed evenly across all wells of several immunoSEQ 96-well plates, and each plate was treated as a replicate. For sorted subsets, approximately 0.2 ug of genomic DNA, equivalent to 30,000 or so T cell genomes, went into each replicate PCR. The purified libraries were quantified using a Qubit 3.0 fluorometer, sized with a Bioanalyzer 2100, and then quantified again using the KAPA Library Quantification kit. A separate single-read 150-cycle Illumina NextSeq 550 flow cell was used to sequence each immunoSEQ 96-well plate. In the authors' own workflow: Because the immunoSEQ output included only junctional sequences and no quality scores, the filtering could not be the same as the filtering used for full-length reads. Sequences were annotated with PyIR, a Python wrapper for IgBLAST v1.9, using IMGT germline references to assign V/J genes and CDR3. Any read was removed if the V/J assignment was weak (E-value above 1e-6), the CDR3 was missing, or the read contained stop codons, out-of-frame junctions, or ambiguous translated residues. V3J clonotypes were defined by identical inferred V gene, J gene, and CDR3 amino acid sequence. Percentage overlap between repertoires was computed as shared unique clonotypes divided by the size of the smaller repertoire. Three approaches were used to assess repertoire richness: RTK rarefaction, the Chao1 estimator, and Recon v2.1 estimates of unobserved clonotypes. OLGA was used to compute generation probabilities for all TCRbeta clonotypes that the gDNA method yielded from a few donors. The source is immuneACCESS, and TCRdb retained only in-frame sequences with V and J called. Part of the clones is not carried over; for the studies checked, unresolved V genes explain less than half of this, and the remainder is unexplained. V and J calls plus clone size are reproduced from that table; the DNA served to infer D and trimming. For this sample there are fewer than 1 million clones; 96% appear just once. Over 0.2% of the sample rests with the top ten.

Notes on this clone: Its cognate antigen has yet to be identified. Within one base of it there is no much larger clone, and no base qualities were kept.

For the CD8 naive samples, CD45RO-negative cells were positively selected for CCR7, yielding a CD45RA+CCR7+ population from which TemRA cells were excluded. The donors were healthy, HIV-negative adults who had no recently reported acute infections or vaccinations. Only Caucasian adults living in Nashville, Tennessee, USA were represented among the donors. Blood was obtained by leukapheresis, after which PBMCs were separated by Ficoll-Histopaque density gradient centrifugation and cryopreserved in liquid nitrogen vapor phase. Purity and quantity of every magnetically sorted T cell population were checked by analytical flow cytometry. From each sorted fraction, genomic DNA was isolated and quantified by UV absorbance on a Nanodrop 2000c.

The TCR originated in a man aged 25-45 years in good health. Recombination joined TRBV6-5 with TRBJ2-1; no D gene call is confident. Input material: naive CD8+ T cells sorted from blood. This specimen's cell subset or site label, per the study, means: CD45RA+CCR7+. The bases are TGTGCCAGCAGTTTGGGGATTCTGAATGAGCAGTTCTTC. Translated, this gives CASSLGILNEQFF.